The 24 T cell receptor beta chains reported below all come from one sample, sequenced in a study of blood T cell repertoires in COVID-19. Repertoires were generated with immunoSEQ multiplex PCR, while TCRdb's copy carries only in-frame clones and drops some. The table has more than 400,000 clones, roughly 85% seen once; the top ten hold more than 3%. Sample: peripheral blood. Receptors originate from a human donor in a cohort sampled during active COVID-19.

A remark on this clone: The sample has other DNA sequences that encode this CDR3 too. The V gene is TRBV19, the J gene TRBJ1-1; D not resolved. CDR3 size: 14 residues. Looked up from germline, CDR1 is LNHDA and CDR2 is SQIVND (reference sequence). Trimming took off 1 base at V and 0 bases at J, with 6 bases between the two ends. In DNA, the CDR3 is TGTGCCAGTAGTATAGGAGGGCTGAACACTGAAGCTTTCTTT. This translates into CASSIGGLNTEAFF.

This sequence joins TRBV28 and TRBJ1-1, with TRBD1 identical over 7 bases. Germline V lookup: CDR1 MDHEN, CDR2 SYDVKM. This CDR3 has 15 amino acids. V lost 7 bases to trimming and J lost 4 bases; unmatched junction nucleotides: 12. DNA for the CDR3: TGTGCCAGCATCATCGGCGAATCAGGGGGCACTGAAGCTTTCTTT. The encoded protein is CASIIGESGGTEAFF.

The rearrangement uses TRBV25-1 and TRBJ1-1, with TRBD1 matching 9 bases. The germline V gene has CDR1 MGHDK and CDR2 SYGVNS. The CDR3 sequence is 14 residues long. V lost 5 bases, J lost 11 bases, and 12 bases stayed unmatched. CDR3 protein: CASSIQQGAMGAFF. CDR3 sequence (DNA): TGTGCCAGCAGTATACAACAGGGGGCTATGGGTGCTTTCTTT. The whole variable domain, remainder taken from reference TRBV25-1 and TRBJ1-1, is EADIYQTPRYLVIGTGKKITLECSQTMGHDKMYWYQQDPGMELHLIHYSYGVNSTEKGDLSSESTVSRIRTEHFPLTLESARPSHTSQYLCASSIQQGAMGAFFGQGTRLTVV.

The chain recombines TRBV5-4 with TRBJ1-2; 7 bases agree with TRBD1. The CDR3 is 14 amino acids. J lost 8 bases, V lost 1 base, and 8 bases had no gene match. Germline V CDR1 and CDR2: SGHNT, YYREEE (reference sequence). The CDR3 reads CASSLSTGRFGYTF. In DNA, the CDR3 is TGTGCCAGCAGCTTGTCGACAGGGCGGTTCGGCTACACCTTC.

This clone was observed once. The chain uses TRBV7-2 and TRBJ2-5, with 9 bases fitting TRBD1. The germline CDR1 and CDR2 sequences are SGHTA and FQGNSA. J lost 5 bases, V lost 1 base, and 8 bases had no gene match. This CDR3 has 16 residues. As DNA, the CDR3 is TGTGCCAGCAGCTTAGGGGGACAGGGAGGTCAGGAGACCCAGTACTTC. Protein product: CASSLGGQGGQETQYF. Variable domain in full (rest from reference TRBV7-2 and TRBJ2-5): GAGVSQSPSNKVTEKGKDVELRCDPISGHTALYWYRQSLGQGLEFLIYFQGNSAPDKSGLPSDRFSAERTGGSVSTLTIQRTQQEDSAVYLCASSLGGQGGQETQYFGPGTRLLVL.

V is TRBV5-1 and J is TRBJ2-5; D gene unclear. There are 11 residues in the CDR3. V was clipped by 4 bases and J by 5 bases, with 6 bases between them. The V gene's germline CDR1 is SGHRS and CDR2 YFSETQ. The CDR3 region has the DNA TGCGCCAGCAGCGGAGCGGAGACCCAGTACTTC. Translation: CASSGAETQYF.

The J gene is TRBJ1-1, the V gene TRBV11-2, with D possibly being TRBD1 (5 bases). This CDR3 has 13 residues. V was cut by 8 bases and J by 11 bases, with 21 bases left in between. CDR1 SGHAT and CDR2 FQNNGV come from the germline V gene. In DNA, the CDR3 is TGTGCCAGCCGGTCTCTCCAGGCGGGGGGGGCTTTCTTT. It specifies CASRSLQAGGAFF.

This chain links TRBV28 with TRBJ2-1; D perhaps matches TRBD1 (6 bases). The CDR3 is 15 amino acids. Trimming took off 8 bases at V and 1 base at J, with 15 bases between the two ends. Germline V gives CDR1 MDHEN, CDR2 SYDVKM. The CDR3 DNA sequence: TGTGCCAGCCGGCCAGGGGAACGGTCCTACAATGAGCAGTTCTTC. It codes for CASRPGERSYNEQFF. The full variable domain, its missing parts supplied by reference TRBV28 and TRBJ2-1, is DVKVTQSSRYLVKRTGEKVFLECVQDMDHENMFWYRQDPGLGLRLIYFSYDVKMKEKGDIPEGYSVSREKKERFSLILESASTNQTSMYLCASRPGERSYNEQFFGPGTRLTVL.

This clone occurred once. The rearrangement links TRBV7-2 to TRBJ2-3; D might be TRBD2 (5 bases). The CDR3 is 15 residues long. V dropped 1 base and J dropped 4 bases, with 12 bases sitting between them. Per the germline V gene, CDR1 is SGHTA and CDR2 is FQGNSA. The CDR3 DNA reads TGTGCCAGCAGCTTAGGAGGGAGTGAGGCAGATACGCAGTATTTT. This codes for CASSLGGSEADTQYF.

The gene calls are TRBV11-3 and TRBJ2-7, with D possibly being TRBD1 (6 bases). CDR3 length: 13 amino acids. From germline, CDR1 is SGHNT and CDR2 YENEEA. V was clipped by 3 bases and J by 6 bases, with 12 bases between them. CDR3 amino acids: CASSFNRVGEQYF. Written as DNA, the CDR3 is TGTGCCAGCAGCTTTAACAGGGTTGGCGAGCAGTACTTC.

This sequence joins TRBV28 and TRBJ1-6; D might be TRBD1 (5 bases). The CDR3 spans 12 residues. Deletions cut 5 bases from V and 15 bases from J, with 14 bases between. The V gene's germline CDR1 is MDHEN and CDR2 SYDVKM. As DNA, the CDR3 is TGTGCCAGCAGTCAGGGAGGTCTCCACCTCCACTTT. Translated, it gives CASSQGGLHLHF.

The chain recombines TRBV9 with TRBJ2-5; 8 positions agree with TRBD2. The CDR3 contains 15 residues. J was trimmed by 4 bases and V by 0 bases; bases with no gene match: 5. From germline, CDR1 is SGDLS and CDR2 YYNGEE. CDR3 DNA: TGTGCCAGCAGCGTAGGTTCACGGGGGGGAGAGACCCAGTACTTC. Translated, it gives CASSVGSRGGETQYF.

The chain links TRBV29-1 to TRBJ1-2; no firm D call. The germline CDR1 and CDR2 sequences are SQVTM and ANQGSEA. Trimming stripped 7 bases from V and 3 bases from J, with 15 bases between. CDR3 length: 13 amino acids. The CDR3 loop is CSGLEGMDYGYTF. The CDR3 region has the DNA TGCAGCGGGTTGGAGGGTATGGACTATGGCTACACCTTC.

The chain couples TRBV28 to TRBJ1-1; D may be TRBD1 (5 bases). The CDR3 covers 17 residues. The V end was cut by 4 bases, the J end by 0 bases, with 18 bases between. CDR1 and CDR2 (germline): MDHEN, SYDVKM. In DNA form, the CDR3 reads TGTGCCAGCAGTTCCCCCCTTTTGGGGGGTTTGAACACTGAAGCTTTCTTT. Translation: CASSSPLLGGLNTEAFF. Complete variable domain (other parts from reference TRBV28 and TRBJ1-1): DVKVTQSSRYLVKRTGEKVFLECVQDMDHENMFWYRQDPGLGLRLIYFSYDVKMKEKGDIPEGYSVSREKKERFSLILESASTNQTSMYLCASSSPLLGGLNTEAFFGQGTRLTVV.

This clone appeared a single time. This chain connects TRBV7-9 to TRBJ2-7; the match to TRBD1 covers 11 bases. The CDR3 loop spans 13 amino acids. V gave up 8 bases and J gave up 7 bases; unmatched junction bases: 7. Germline V gene lookup returns CDR1 SEHNR and CDR2 FQNEAQ (reference sequence). The CDR3 coding sequence is TGTGCCAGCGAGGGACAGGGGGTAGGTGAGCAGTACTTC. Translating it yields CASEGQGVGEQYF.

The genes are TRBV7-9 and TRBJ1-4, with D unclear. V was shortened by 5 bases and J by 0 bases, with 16 bases between the two germline ends. CDR3 length: 17 residues. Germline assignment: CDR1 SEHNR and CDR2 FQNEAQ (reference sequence). The CDR3 reads CASSLPQISATNEKLFF. As DNA, the CDR3 is TGTGCCAGCAGCCTCCCACAGATAAGTGCAACTAATGAAAAACTGTTTTTT.

CDR3 coding DNA: TGTGCCAGCCGTCGGGAAGCGGGAGGCCGCGGGGAGCTGTTTTTT. This gives the protein CASRREAGGRGELFF. The rearrangement links TRBV6-5 to TRBJ2-2; 9 bases are shared with TRBD2. Germline V gene sequence: CDR1 MNHEY, CDR2 SVGAGI. The CDR3 runs 15 residues. V dropped 8 bases and J dropped 7; count of bases not matched to a gene: 11.

V is TRBV11-1 and J is TRBJ2-2; possibly TRBD2 for D (6 bases). The CDR3 spans 14 residues. Germline CDR1 reads SGHAT; CDR2 reads FQDESV (reference sequence). V gave up 5 bases and J gave up 5 bases, with 12 bases separating them. Here the CDR3 reads CASSTHSGTGELFF. DNA of the CDR3: TGTGCCAGCAGCACCCATAGCGGAACCGGGGAGCTGTTTTTT.

CDR3 in DNA: TGTGCCAGCAGCGCGCGGGCGGAGGGGGCAGCTTTCTTT. This codes for CASSARAEGAAFF. This chain joins TRBV7-2 and TRBJ1-1, with 7 bases identical to TRBD1. CDR3 length equals 13 residues. Per the germline V gene, CDR1 is SGHTA and CDR2 is FQGNSA. V shed 5 bases and J 10 bases; nucleotides not matched to a gene: 10.

The chain joins TRBV14 to TRBJ1-1, with D perhaps matching TRBD1 (6 bases). CDR3 length: 13 residues. V lost 2 bases and J lost 5, with 9 bases in between. CDR1 SGHDN and CDR2 FVKESK come from the germline V gene. The CDR3 DNA sequence: TGTGCCAGCAGCCAACAAAGGGGGACTGAAGCTTTCTTT. Its translation: CASSQQRGTEAFF.

The chain has TRBV6-5 and TRBJ1-1, with D possibly TRBD1 on 5 matching bases. The germline gives CDR1 MNHEY, CDR2 SVGAGI. V lost 10 bases, J lost 1 base, and 13 bases lay in between. The CDR3 sequence is 13 residues long. The CDR3 coding sequence is TGTGCCATCGGGGGAACGGGGAACACTGAAGCTTTCTTT. It yields the protein CAIGGTGNTEAFF.

The rearrangement joins TRBV29-1 to TRBJ1-4, with D unclear. The CDR3 runs 13 residues. The germline gives CDR1 SQVTM, CDR2 ANQGSEA. Trimming took 2 bases from V and 5 from J, leaving 9 bases between them. CDR3 bases: TGCAGCGTTGAACCTGGAGGGAATGAAAAACTGTTTTTT. Amino acids: CSVEPGGNEKLFF.

The chain joins TRBV5-4 to TRBJ2-3, with a tentative D call TRBD2 (5 bases). Germline V gene sequence: CDR1 SGHNT, CDR2 YYREEE (reference sequence). The CDR3 sequence is 12 residues long. The V end was cut by 3 bases, the J end by 10 bases, with 12 bases between. Written as DNA, the CDR3 is TGTGCCAGCAGCTCGCGGACTCGGGCGCAGTATTTT. It yields the protein CASSSRTRAQYF. Together with reference TRBV5-4 and TRBJ2-3, the CDR3 gives the full variable domain: ETGVTQSPTHLIKTRGQQVTLRCSSQSGHNTVSWYQQALGQGPQFIFQYYREEENGRGNFPPRFSGLQFPNYSSELNVNALELDDSALYLCASSSRTRAQYFGPGTRLTVL.

The chain has TRBV3-1 (or the pseudogene TRBV3-2) and TRBJ2-2; 7 bases line up with TRBD2. CDR1 and CDR2 (germline): LGHDT, YNNKEL (reference sequence). V shed 0 bases and J 4 bases; nucleotides not matched to a gene: 8. CDR3 size: 17 residues. CDR3 residues: CASSQDRGRGVTGELFF. The CDR3 DNA reads as TGTGCCAGCAGCCAAGATCGCGGGAGAGGGGTCACCGGGGAGCTGTTTTTT.